Listed below are T cell receptor beta chains from one sample, sequenced in a study of cytomegalovirus exposure and HLA in healthy donors. The repertoire was sequenced with immunoSEQ multiplex PCR; TCRdb's copy has only in-frame clones and lacks some. This sample yields about 110,000 clones, of which around 87% are seen a single time; over 1.1% belongs to the top ten. Material: PBMCs. All receptors derive from a woman in her twenties or thirties in good health and CMV-seropositive. The CDR3 runs from the conserved cysteine through the conserved F or W. The order of the fields is CDR3 length, D gene, clone size, J gene, V gene, CDR3 DNA, CDR3 protein. D genes are given only for firm matches. Expanded clones are given a class, and other clones once, few, many or no size at all.

cdr3_length: 16; d_call: TRBD1; clone_size: NA; j_call: TRBJ2-7; v_call: TRBV2; cdr3_nt: TGTGCCAGCAGCGGCCCGGGGGACAGGCCCCCCTACGAGCAGTACTTC; cdr3_aa: CASSGPGDRPPYEQYF
cdr3_length: 15; d_call: TRBD2; clone_size: NA; j_call: TRBJ2-7; v_call: TRBV13; cdr3_nt: TGTGCCAGCAGCATTTCGGGACTAATCTCCTACGAGCAGTACTTC; cdr3_aa: CASSISGLISYEQYF
cdr3_length: 13; d_call: NA; clone_size: NA; j_call: TRBJ2-7; v_call: TRBV2; cdr3_nt: TGTGCCAGCAGCTGGACTGGACTCTACGAGCAGTACTTC; cdr3_aa: CASSWTGLYEQYF
cdr3_length: 15; d_call: TRBD1; clone_size: few; j_call: TRBJ2-1; v_call: TRBV5-4; cdr3_nt: TGTGCCAGCAGCTCGGGACAGGGGACCTACAATGAGCAGTTCTTC; cdr3_aa: CASSSGQGTYNEQFF
cdr3_length: 15; d_call: NA; clone_size: NA; j_call: TRBJ1-6; v_call: TRBV19; cdr3_nt: TGTGCCAGTAGTATAGCGCCGGGGGTCAATTCACCCCTCCACTTT; cdr3_aa: CASSIAPGVNSPLHF
cdr3_length: 15; d_call: NA; clone_size: NA; j_call: TRBJ2-7; v_call: TRBV6-5; cdr3_nt: TGTGCCAGCAGTTACTCCCAGGGAAAATTCGGGGAGCAGTACTTC; cdr3_aa: CASSYSQGKFGEQYF
cdr3_length: 14; d_call: NA; clone_size: NA; j_call: TRBJ2-5; v_call: TRBV5-5; cdr3_nt: TGTGCCAGCAGCCGCAGAGACTACCAAGAGACCCAGTACTTC; cdr3_aa: CASSRRDYQETQYF
cdr3_length: 14; d_call: NA; clone_size: NA; j_call: TRBJ1-1; v_call: TRBV10-3; cdr3_nt: TGTGCCATCAGTGAGCAGGGACTACCCTTTGAAGCTTTCTTT; cdr3_aa: CAISEQGLPFEAFF
cdr3_length: 13; d_call: TRBD1; clone_size: NA; j_call: TRBJ1-6; v_call: TRBV27; cdr3_nt: TGTGCCAGCAGTGACAGGGGGTATTCACCCCTCCACTTT; cdr3_aa: CASSDRGYSPLHF
cdr3_length: 15; d_call: NA; clone_size: NA; j_call: TRBJ2-6; v_call: TRBV6-5; cdr3_nt: TGTGCCAGCAGTTACAGGGGCGCTGGGGCCAACGTCCTGACTTTC; cdr3_aa: CASSYRGAGANVLTF
cdr3_length: 12; d_call: NA; clone_size: few; j_call: TRBJ1-5; v_call: TRBV7-9; cdr3_nt: TGTGCCAGCAGTCCGGGGGATCAGCCCCAGCATTTT; cdr3_aa: CASSPGDQPQHF
cdr3_length: 14; d_call: NA; clone_size: NA; j_call: TRBJ1-3; v_call: TRBV5-1; cdr3_nt: TGCGCCAGCAGCCCCAGGGGCTCTGGAAACACCATATATTTT; cdr3_aa: CASSPRGSGNTIYF
cdr3_length: 15; d_call: NA; clone_size: NA; j_call: TRBJ1-1; v_call: TRBV7-8; cdr3_nt: TGTGCCAGCAGCTTTCAATTTGACATTATGACTGAAGCTTTCTTT; cdr3_aa: CASSFQFDIMTEAFF
cdr3_length: 14; d_call: NA; clone_size: once; j_call: TRBJ2-6; v_call: TRBV30; cdr3_nt: TGTGCCTCGACAGGCCGCTCTGGGGCCAACGTCCTGACTTTC; cdr3_aa: CASTGRSGANVLTF
cdr3_length: 15; d_call: NA; clone_size: NA; j_call: TRBJ1-3; v_call: TRBV6-1; cdr3_nt: TGTGCCAGCAGTACTTTGGGGGGGCTCGGAAACACCATATATTTT; cdr3_aa: CASSTLGGLGNTIYF
cdr3_length: 13; d_call: TRBD1; clone_size: NA; j_call: TRBJ1-2; v_call: TRBV6-6; cdr3_nt: TGTGCCAGCAGGAGGACAGGCGTGGATGGCTACACCTTC; cdr3_aa: CASRRTGVDGYTF
cdr3_length: 15; d_call: TRBD1; clone_size: NA; j_call: TRBJ2-5; v_call: TRBV5-8; cdr3_nt: TGTGCCAGCAGCTTGGGGACAGGGGTGCAAGAGACCCAGTACTTC; cdr3_aa: CASSLGTGVQETQYF
cdr3_length: 13; d_call: NA; clone_size: NA; j_call: TRBJ2-7; v_call: TRBV7-2; cdr3_nt: TGTGCCAGCAGCATCGGACTAACCTACGAGCAGTACTTC; cdr3_aa: CASSIGLTYEQYF
cdr3_length: 16; d_call: NA; clone_size: NA; j_call: TRBJ2-1; v_call: TRBV11-2; cdr3_nt: TGTGCCAGCAGCTTAGCCCATAGCGGAGTCTACAATGAGCAGTTCTTC; cdr3_aa: CASSLAHSGVYNEQFF
cdr3_length: 14; d_call: TRBD1; clone_size: NA; j_call: TRBJ1-1; v_call: TRBV11-2; cdr3_nt: TGTGCCAGCAGCTCGGGACAGTGGGACACTGAAGCTTTCTTT; cdr3_aa: CASSSGQWDTEAFF
cdr3_length: 15; d_call: NA; clone_size: NA; j_call: TRBJ2-1; v_call: TRBV7-2; cdr3_nt: TGTGCCAGCAGACGAGCCGGGAACGCTTTTAATGAGCAGTTCTTC; cdr3_aa: CASRRAGNAFNEQFF
cdr3_length: 13; d_call: NA; clone_size: NA; j_call: TRBJ2-3; v_call: TRBV30; cdr3_nt: TGTGCCTCCTCGCCGGGGGGCGCAGATACGCAGTATTTT; cdr3_aa: CASSPGGADTQYF
cdr3_length: 14; d_call: NA; clone_size: few; j_call: TRBJ1-2; v_call: TRBV29-1; cdr3_nt: TGCAGCGTGCCAGGGGCCCAAGCTAACTATGGCTACACCTTC; cdr3_aa: CSVPGAQANYGYTF
cdr3_length: 15; d_call: NA; clone_size: NA; j_call: TRBJ2-3; v_call: TRBV10-3; cdr3_nt: TGTGCCATCAGCCAGACTAGGGCAGGCACAGATACGCAGTATTTT; cdr3_aa: CAISQTRAGTDTQYF
cdr3_length: 14; d_call: TRBD1; clone_size: NA; j_call: TRBJ2-5; v_call: TRBV5-4; cdr3_nt: TGTGCCAGCAGCTTGCCGGGACAGGGGAAGACCCAGTACTTC; cdr3_aa: CASSLPGQGKTQYF
cdr3_length: 14; d_call: TRBD1; clone_size: NA; j_call: TRBJ1-1; v_call: TRBV2; cdr3_nt: TGTGCCAGCAAACCGGGACAGGGGGTAACTGAAGCTTTCTTT; cdr3_aa: CASKPGQGVTEAFF
cdr3_length: 14; d_call: TRBD1; clone_size: NA; j_call: TRBJ2-1; v_call: TRBV7-3; cdr3_nt: TGTGCCAGCAGCTTAGGGACAGAGGTCGATGAGCAGTTCTTC; cdr3_aa: CASSLGTEVDEQFF
cdr3_length: 15; d_call: NA; clone_size: NA; j_call: TRBJ1-5; v_call: TRBV10-3; cdr3_nt: TGTGCCATCAGTGATCGGTCGGCGGTCAATCAGCCCCAGCATTTT; cdr3_aa: CAISDRSAVNQPQHF
cdr3_length: 10; d_call: NA; clone_size: NA; j_call: TRBJ2-3; v_call: TRBV20-1; cdr3_nt: TGCAGTGTCCAGCGCGGTACGCAGTATTTT; cdr3_aa: CSVQRGTQYF
cdr3_length: 14; d_call: NA; clone_size: NA; j_call: TRBJ2-7; v_call: TRBV7-2; cdr3_nt: TGTGCCAGCAGCCACAGGGCGACAGGCTACGAGCAGTACTTC; cdr3_aa: CASSHRATGYEQYF
cdr3_length: 15; d_call: TRBD2; clone_size: NA; j_call: TRBJ2-5; v_call: TRBV7-9; cdr3_nt: TGTGCCAGCAGCCTGCTAGCGGGAGCGGGAGAGACCCAGTACTTC; cdr3_aa: CASSLLAGAGETQYF
cdr3_length: 17; d_call: TRBD1; clone_size: NA; j_call: TRBJ2-1; v_call: TRBV27; cdr3_nt: TGTGCCAGCAGTTTAGTCGTCCGGACAGGGGGAAAAGCCGGGCAGTTCTTC; cdr3_aa: CASSLVVRTGGKAGQFF
cdr3_length: 14; d_call: TRBD2; clone_size: NA; j_call: TRBJ2-3; v_call: TRBV19; cdr3_nt: TGTGCCAGTAGTGTAGCGGGGAGCACAGATACGCAGTATTTT; cdr3_aa: CASSVAGSTDTQYF
cdr3_length: 15; d_call: NA; clone_size: once; j_call: TRBJ2-7; v_call: TRBV9; cdr3_nt: TGTGCCAGCAGCGTAGGTGCAGGCGCTGCCTACGAGCAGTACTTC; cdr3_aa: CASSVGAGAAYEQYF
cdr3_length: 18; d_call: TRBD2; clone_size: NA; j_call: TRBJ2-1; v_call: TRBV9; cdr3_nt: TGTGCCAGCAGCCCTCGGAGTAGCGGGGGGGATTCCTACAATGAGCAGTTCTTC; cdr3_aa: CASSPRSSGGDSYNEQFF
cdr3_length: 14; d_call: NA; clone_size: NA; j_call: TRBJ1-3; v_call: TRBV5-6; cdr3_nt: TGTGCCAGCAGCTTGGGCAGCTCTGGAAACACCATATATTTT; cdr3_aa: CASSLGSSGNTIYF